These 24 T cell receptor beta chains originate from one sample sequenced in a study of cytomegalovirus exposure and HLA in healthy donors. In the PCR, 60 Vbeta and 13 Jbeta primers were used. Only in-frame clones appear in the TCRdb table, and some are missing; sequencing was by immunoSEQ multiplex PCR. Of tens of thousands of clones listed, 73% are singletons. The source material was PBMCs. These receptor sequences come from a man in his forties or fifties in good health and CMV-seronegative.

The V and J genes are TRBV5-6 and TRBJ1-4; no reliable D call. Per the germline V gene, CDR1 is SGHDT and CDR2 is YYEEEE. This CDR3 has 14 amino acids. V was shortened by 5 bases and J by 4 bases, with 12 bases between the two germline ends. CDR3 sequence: CASSNQAGNEKLFF. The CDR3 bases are TGTGCCAGCAGTAATCAGGCGGGTAATGAAAAACTGTTTTTT.

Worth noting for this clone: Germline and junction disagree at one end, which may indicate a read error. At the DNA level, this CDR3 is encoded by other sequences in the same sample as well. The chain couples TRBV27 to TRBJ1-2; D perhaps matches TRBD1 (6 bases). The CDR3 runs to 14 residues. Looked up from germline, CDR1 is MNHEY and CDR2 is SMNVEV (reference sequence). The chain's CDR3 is CASSTGTSNYGYTF. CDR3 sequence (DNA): TGTGCCAGCAGTACTGGGACATCGAACTACGGCTACACCTTC.

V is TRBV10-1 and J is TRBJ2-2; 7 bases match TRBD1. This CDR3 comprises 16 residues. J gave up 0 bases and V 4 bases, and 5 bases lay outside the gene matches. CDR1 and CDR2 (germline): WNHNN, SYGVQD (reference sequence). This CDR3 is CASSGTGAANTGELFF. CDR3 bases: TGCGCCAGCAGTGGTACAGGGGCCGCGAACACCGGGGAGCTGTTTTTT.

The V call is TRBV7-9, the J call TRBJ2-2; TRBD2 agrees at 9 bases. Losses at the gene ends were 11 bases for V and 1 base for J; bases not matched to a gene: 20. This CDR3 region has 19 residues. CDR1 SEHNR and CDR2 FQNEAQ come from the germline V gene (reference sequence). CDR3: CAAGGPLTGARVNTGELFF. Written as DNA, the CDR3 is TGTGCCGCGGGGGGGCCCCTCACAGGGGCCCGGGTGAACACCGGGGAGCTGTTTTTT.

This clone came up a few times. The CDR3 sequence is CSVEDYGGGPHEQFF. The DNA of the CDR3 is TGCAGCGTTGAAGATTACGGCGGGGGCCCCCATGAGCAGTTCTTC. This chain joins TRBV29-1 and TRBJ2-1; D may be TRBD2 (7 bases). The germline V and J ends were trimmed by 0 bases and 8 bases, with 17 bases remaining between them. The CDR3 has 15 residues. Germline loops: CDR1 SQVTM, CDR2 ANQGSEA.

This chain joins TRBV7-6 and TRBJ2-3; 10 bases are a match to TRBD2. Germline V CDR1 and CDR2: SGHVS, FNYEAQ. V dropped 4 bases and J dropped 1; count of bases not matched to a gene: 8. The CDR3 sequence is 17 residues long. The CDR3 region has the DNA TGTGCCAGCAGCTACGGAAGGGGGACTAGCGGCACAGATACGCAGTATTTT. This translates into CASSYGRGTSGTDTQYF.

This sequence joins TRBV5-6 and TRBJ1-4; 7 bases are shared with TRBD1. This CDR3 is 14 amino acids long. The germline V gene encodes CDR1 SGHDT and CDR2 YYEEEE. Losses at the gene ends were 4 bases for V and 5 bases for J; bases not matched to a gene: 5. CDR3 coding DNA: TGTGCCAGCAGCCCGGGGACAGCAAATGAAAAACTGTTTTTT. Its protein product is CASSPGTANEKLFF.

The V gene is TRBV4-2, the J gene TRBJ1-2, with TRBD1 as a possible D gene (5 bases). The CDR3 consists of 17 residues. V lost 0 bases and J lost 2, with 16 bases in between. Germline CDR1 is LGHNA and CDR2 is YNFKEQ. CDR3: CASSQDLGRAGNYGYTF. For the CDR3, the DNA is TGTGCCAGCAGCCAAGATCTAGGAAGGGCAGGGAACTATGGCTACACCTTC.

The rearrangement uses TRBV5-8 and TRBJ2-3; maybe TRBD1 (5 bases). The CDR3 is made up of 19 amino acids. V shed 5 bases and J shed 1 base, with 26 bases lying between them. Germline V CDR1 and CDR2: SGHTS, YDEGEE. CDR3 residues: CASRYTGTSASSRTDTQYF. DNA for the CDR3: TGTGCCAGCAGGTACACAGGCACGTCGGCCTCCAGCCGCACAGATACGCAGTATTTT.

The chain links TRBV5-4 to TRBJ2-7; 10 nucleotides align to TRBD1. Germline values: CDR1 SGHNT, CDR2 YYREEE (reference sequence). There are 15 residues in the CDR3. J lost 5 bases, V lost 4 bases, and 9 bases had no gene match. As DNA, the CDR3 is TGTGCCAGCAGCAGAAGGGACAGGGGATTCGACGAGCAGTACTTC. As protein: CASSRRDRGFDEQYF.

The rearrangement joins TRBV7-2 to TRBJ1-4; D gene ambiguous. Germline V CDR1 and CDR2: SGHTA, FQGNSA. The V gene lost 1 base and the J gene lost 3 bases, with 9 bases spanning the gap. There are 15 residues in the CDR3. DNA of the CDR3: TGTGCCAGCAGCTTAGGGGGAGGGTCTAATGAAAAACTGTTTTTT. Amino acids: CASSLGGGSNEKLFF.

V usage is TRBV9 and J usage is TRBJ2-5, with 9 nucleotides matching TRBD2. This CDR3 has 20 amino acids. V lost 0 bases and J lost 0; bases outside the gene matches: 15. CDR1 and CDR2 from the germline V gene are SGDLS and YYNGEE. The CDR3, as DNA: TGTGCCAGCAGCGTAGCTACGGGTCGGAGCGGGGGGCCGTACCAAGAGACCCAGTACTTC. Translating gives CASSVATGRSGGPYQETQYF.

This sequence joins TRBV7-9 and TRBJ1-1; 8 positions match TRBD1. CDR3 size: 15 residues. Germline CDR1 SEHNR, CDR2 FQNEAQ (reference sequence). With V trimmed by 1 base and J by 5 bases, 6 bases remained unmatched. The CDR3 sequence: CASSLDQGAGTEAFF. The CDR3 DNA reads TGTGCCAGCAGCTTAGATCAGGGGGCGGGTACTGAAGCTTTCTTT.

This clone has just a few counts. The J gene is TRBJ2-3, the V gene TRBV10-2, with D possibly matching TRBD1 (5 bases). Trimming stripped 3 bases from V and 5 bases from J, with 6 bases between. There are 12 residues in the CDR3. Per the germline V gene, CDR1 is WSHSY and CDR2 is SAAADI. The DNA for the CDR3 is TGCGCCAGCAGTGAAGGGGTAGATACGCAGTATTTT. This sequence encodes CASSEGVDTQYF.

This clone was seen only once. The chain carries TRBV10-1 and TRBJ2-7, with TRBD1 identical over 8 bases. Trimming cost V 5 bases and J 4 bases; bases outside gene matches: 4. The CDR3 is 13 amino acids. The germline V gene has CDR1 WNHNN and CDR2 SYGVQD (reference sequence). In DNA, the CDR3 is TGCGCCAGCAGTAAGGACAGGGAATACGAGCAGTACTTC. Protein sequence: CASSKDREYEQYF.

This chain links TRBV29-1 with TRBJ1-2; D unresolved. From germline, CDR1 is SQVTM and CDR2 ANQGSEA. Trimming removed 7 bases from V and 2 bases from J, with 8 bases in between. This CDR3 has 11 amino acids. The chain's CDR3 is CSASENYGYTF. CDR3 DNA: TGCAGCGCTAGCGAAAACTATGGCTACACCTTC.

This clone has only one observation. CDR3 loop: CASSPAYGNTEAFF. DNA for the CDR3: TGTGCCAGCAGCCCTGCGTACGGGAACACTGAAGCTTTCTTT. This chain joins TRBV11-2 and TRBJ1-1; D is ambiguous. Germline V gene data show CDR1 as SGHAT and CDR2 as FQNNGV. The CDR3 runs 14 residues. The ends were cut back, 5 bases at V and 1 base at J, with 11 bases in the middle.

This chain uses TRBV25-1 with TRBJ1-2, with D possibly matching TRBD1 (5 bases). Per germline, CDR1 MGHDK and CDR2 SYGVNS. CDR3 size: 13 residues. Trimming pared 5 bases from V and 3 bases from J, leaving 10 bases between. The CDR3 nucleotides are TGTGCCAGCAGTACCGGACATTACTATGGCTACACCTTC. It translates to CASSTGHYYGYTF.

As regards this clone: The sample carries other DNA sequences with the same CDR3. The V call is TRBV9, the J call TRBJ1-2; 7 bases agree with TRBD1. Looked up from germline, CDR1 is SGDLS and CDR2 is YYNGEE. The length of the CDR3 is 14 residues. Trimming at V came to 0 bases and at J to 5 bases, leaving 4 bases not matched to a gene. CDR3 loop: CASSVGDRVYGYTF. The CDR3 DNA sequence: TGTGCCAGCAGCGTAGGAGACAGGGTATATGGCTACACCTTC.

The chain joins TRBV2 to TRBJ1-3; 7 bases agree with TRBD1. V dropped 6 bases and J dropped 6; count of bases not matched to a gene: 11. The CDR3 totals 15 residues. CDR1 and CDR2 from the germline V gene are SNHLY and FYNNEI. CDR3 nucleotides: TGTGCCAGCAGACACAGGGGCGGGATAGCAAACACCATATATTTT. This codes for CASRHRGGIANTIYF. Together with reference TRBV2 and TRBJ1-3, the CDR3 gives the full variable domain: EPEVTQTPSHQVTQMGQEVILRCVPISNHLYFYWYRQILGQKVEFLVSFYNNEISEKSEIFDDQFSVERPDGSNFTLKIRSTKLEDSAMYFCASRHRGGIANTIYFGEGSWLTVV.

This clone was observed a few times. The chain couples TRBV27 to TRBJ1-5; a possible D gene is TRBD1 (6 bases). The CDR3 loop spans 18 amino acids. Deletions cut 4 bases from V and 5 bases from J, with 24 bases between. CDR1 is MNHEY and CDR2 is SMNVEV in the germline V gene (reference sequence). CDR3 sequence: CASSSLGVWTVSDQPQHF. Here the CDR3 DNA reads TGTGCCAGCAGTTCCCTCGGAGTTTGGACAGTGAGCGATCAGCCCCAGCATTTT.

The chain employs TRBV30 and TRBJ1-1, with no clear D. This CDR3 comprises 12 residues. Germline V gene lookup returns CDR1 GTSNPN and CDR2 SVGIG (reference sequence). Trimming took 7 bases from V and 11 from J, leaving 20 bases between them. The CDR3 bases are TGTGCCTACAAAATTTTTCTATCGGGGGCTTTCTTT. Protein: CAYKIFLSGAFF.

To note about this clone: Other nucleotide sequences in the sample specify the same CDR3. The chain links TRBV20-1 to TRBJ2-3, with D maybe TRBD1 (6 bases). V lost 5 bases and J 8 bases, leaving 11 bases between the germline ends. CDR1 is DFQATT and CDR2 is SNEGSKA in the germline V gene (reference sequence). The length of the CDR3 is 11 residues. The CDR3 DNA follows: TGCAGTGCTGGGCGAGGGGGTACGCAGTATTTT. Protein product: CSAGRGGTQYF.

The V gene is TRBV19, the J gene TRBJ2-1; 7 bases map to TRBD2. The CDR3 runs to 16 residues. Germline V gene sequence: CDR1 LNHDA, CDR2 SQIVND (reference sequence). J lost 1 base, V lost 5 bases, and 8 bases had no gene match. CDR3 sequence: CASSPNRGESYNEQFF. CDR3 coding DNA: TGTGCCAGTAGTCCCAATCGGGGGGAGTCCTACAATGAGCAGTTCTTC.